The TCR beta chain under discussion was sequenced for a study of shared clonotypes between healthy human individuals. The method was immunoSEQ multiplex PCR; TCRdb's version includes in-frame clones alone and lacks a portion of them. The table shows around 2,000,000 clones, with over 85% occurring only once. Naive CD8 populations comprised CD45RO-negative cells positively selected for CCR7, excluding terminally differentiated effector memory CD45RA+ cells. With 4 bases removed from V and 2 bases from J, the gap between germline ends came to 15 bases. In germline, CDR1 is SEHNR, CDR2 FQNEAQ (reference sequence). The CDR3 runs to 15 residues.

J is TRBJ2-7 and V is TRBV7-9, with a tentative D call TRBD1 (6 bases). The sample comprised naive CD8+ T cells sorted from blood. The receptor comes from a young man in good health. The CDR3, as DNA: TGTGCCAGCAGCTCCATACAGGGAAACCCCTACGAGCAGTACTTC. This encodes CASSSIQGNPYEQYF. The whole variable domain, remainder taken from reference TRBV7-9 and TRBJ2-7, is DTGVSQNPRHKITKRGQNVTFRCDPISEHNRLYWYRQTLGQGPEFLTYFQNEAQLEKSRLLSDRFSAERPKGSFSTLEIQRTEQGDSAMYLCASSSIQGNPYEQYFGPGTRLTVT.